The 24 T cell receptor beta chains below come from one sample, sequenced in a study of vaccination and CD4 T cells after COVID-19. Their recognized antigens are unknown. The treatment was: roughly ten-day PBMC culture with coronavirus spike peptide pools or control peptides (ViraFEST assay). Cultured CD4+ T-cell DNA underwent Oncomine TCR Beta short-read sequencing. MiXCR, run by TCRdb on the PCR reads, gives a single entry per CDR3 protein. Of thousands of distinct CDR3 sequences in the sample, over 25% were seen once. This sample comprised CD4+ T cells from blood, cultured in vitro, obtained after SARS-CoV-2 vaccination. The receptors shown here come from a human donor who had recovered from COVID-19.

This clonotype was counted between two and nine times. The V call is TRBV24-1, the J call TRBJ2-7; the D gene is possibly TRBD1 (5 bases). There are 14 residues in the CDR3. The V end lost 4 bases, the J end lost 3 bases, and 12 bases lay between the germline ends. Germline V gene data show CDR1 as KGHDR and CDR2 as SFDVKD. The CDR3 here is CATSDARVLYEQYF. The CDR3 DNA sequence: TGTGCCACCAGTGACGCCAGGGTTCTCTACGAGCAGTACTTC.

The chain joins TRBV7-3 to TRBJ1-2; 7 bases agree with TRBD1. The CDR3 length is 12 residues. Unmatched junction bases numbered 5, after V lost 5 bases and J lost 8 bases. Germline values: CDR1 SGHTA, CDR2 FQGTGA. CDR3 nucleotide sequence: TGTGCCAGCAGCACAGGGGCTGGCGGCTACACCTTC. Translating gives CASSTGAGGYTF.

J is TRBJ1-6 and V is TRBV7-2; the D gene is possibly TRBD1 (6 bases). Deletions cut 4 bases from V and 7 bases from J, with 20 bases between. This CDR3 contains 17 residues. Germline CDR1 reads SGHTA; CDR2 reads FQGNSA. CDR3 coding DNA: TGTGCCAGCAGCTCCCGCTCCGGGCAGGGGAGGAATTCACCCCTCCACTTT. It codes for CASSSRSGQGRNSPLHF.

The CDR3 coding sequence is TGTGCCAGCAGTTACCGGGCTAGCGGGGGGTTCACAGATACGCAGTATTTT. Protein: CASSYRASGGFTDTQYF. This chain connects TRBV6-5 to TRBJ2-3; the match to TRBD2 covers 11 bases. Looked up from germline, CDR1 is MNHEY and CDR2 is SVGAGI. The length of the CDR3 is 17 residues. Trimming at V came to 2 bases and at J to 2 bases, leaving 6 bases not matched to a gene.

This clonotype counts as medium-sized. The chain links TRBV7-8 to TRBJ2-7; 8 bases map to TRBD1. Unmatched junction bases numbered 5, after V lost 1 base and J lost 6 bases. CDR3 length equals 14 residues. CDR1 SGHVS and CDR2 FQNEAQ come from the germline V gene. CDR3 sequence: CASSLGGQALEQYF. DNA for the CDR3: TGTGCCAGCAGCTTAGGGGGACAGGCTCTCGAGCAGTACTTC.

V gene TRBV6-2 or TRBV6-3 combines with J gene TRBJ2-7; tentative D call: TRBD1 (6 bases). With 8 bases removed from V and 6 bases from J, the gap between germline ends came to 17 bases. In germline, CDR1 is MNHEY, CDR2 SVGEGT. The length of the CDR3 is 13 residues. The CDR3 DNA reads TGTGCCAGCCTAATCCCTACAGGGAGCGAGCAGTACTTC. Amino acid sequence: CASLIPTGSEQYF.

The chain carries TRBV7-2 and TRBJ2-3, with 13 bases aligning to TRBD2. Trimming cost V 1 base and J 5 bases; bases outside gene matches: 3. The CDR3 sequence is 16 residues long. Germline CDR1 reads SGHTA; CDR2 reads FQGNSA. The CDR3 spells CASSLGLAGGEDTQYF. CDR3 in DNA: TGTGCCAGCAGCTTAGGACTAGCGGGGGGTGAAGATACGCAGTATTTT.

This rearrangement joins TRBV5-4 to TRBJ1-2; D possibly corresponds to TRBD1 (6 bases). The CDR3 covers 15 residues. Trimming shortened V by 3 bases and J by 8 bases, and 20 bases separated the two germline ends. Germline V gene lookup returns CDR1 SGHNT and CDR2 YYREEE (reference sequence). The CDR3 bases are TGTGCCAGCAGCTCCTCCGGGGGCCTTAATAAGGGCTACACCTTC. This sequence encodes CASSSSGGLNKGYTF. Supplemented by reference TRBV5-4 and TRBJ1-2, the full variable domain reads ETGVTQSPTHLIKTRGQQVTLRCSSQSGHNTVSWYQQALGQGPQFIFQYYREEENGRGNFPPRFSGLQFPNYSSELNVNALELDDSALYLCASSSSGGLNKGYTFGSGTRLTVV.

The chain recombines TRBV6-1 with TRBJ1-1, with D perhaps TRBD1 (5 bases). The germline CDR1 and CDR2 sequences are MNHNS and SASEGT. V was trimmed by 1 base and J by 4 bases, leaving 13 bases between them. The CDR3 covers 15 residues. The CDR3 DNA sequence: TGTGCCAGCAGTGAAGATGCAGGGAGCGGCACTGAAGCTTTCTTT. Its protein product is CASSEDAGSGTEAFF.

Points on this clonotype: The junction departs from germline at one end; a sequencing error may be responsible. The CDR3: CVSSSRTGNQPQHF. The DNA of the CDR3 is TGTGTCAGCAGCTCCCGGACAGGGAATCAGCCCCAGCATTTT. V and J are TRBV7-9 and TRBJ1-5; 8 positions agree with TRBD1. The CDR3 has 14 residues. The germline gives CDR1 SEHNR, CDR2 FQNEAQ (reference sequence).

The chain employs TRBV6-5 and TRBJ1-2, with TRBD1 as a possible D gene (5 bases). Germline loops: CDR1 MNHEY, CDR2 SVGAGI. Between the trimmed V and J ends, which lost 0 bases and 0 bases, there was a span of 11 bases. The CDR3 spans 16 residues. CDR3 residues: CASSYSRGDANYGYTF. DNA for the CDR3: TGTGCCAGCAGTTACTCCCGGGGGGATGCTAACTATGGCTACACCTTC.

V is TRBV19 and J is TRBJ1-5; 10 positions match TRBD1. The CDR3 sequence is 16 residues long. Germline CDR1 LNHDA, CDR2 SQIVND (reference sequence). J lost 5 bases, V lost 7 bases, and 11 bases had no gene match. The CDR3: CASTRGGQGGHQPQHF. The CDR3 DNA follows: TGTGCCAGTACCCGGGGAGGACAGGGGGGCCATCAGCCCCAGCATTTT.

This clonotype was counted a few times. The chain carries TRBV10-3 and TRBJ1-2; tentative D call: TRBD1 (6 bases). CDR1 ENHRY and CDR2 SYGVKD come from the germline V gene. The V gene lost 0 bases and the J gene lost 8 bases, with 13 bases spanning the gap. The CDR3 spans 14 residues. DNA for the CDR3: TGTGCCATCAGTGAGTCGGGGGGGGACAACGGCTACACCTTC. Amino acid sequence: CAISESGGDNGYTF.

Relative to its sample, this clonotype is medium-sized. CDR3: CSVQGSYNSPLHF. For the CDR3, the DNA is TGCAGTGTACAGGGCTCCTATAATTCACCCCTCCACTTT. V is TRBV20-1 and J is TRBJ1-6; D possibly corresponds to TRBD1 (6 bases). The V end was cut by 7 bases, the J end by 0 bases, with 7 bases between. The V gene's germline CDR1 is DFQATT and CDR2 SNEGSKA (reference sequence). The CDR3 totals 13 residues.

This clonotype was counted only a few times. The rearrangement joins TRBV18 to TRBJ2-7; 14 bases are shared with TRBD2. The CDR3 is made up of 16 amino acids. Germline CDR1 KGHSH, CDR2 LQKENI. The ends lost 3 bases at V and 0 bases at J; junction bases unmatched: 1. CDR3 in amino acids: CASSPGTSGGSYEQYF. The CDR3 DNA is TGTGCCAGCTCACCCGGGACTAGCGGGGGCTCCTACGAGCAGTACTTC.

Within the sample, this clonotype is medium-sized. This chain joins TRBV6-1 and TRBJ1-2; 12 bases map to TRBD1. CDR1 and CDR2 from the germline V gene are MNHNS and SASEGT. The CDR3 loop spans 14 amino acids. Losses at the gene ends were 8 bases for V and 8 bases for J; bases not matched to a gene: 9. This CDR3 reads CASGPGQGAGGYTF. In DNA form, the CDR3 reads TGTGCCAGCGGACCGGGACAGGGGGCTGGGGGCTACACCTTC.

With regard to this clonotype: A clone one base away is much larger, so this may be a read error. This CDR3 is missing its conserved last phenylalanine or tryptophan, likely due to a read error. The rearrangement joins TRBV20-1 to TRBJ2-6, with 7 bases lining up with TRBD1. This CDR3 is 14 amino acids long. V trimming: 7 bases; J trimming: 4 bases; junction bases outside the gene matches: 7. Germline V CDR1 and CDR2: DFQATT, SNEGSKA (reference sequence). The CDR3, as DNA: TGCAGTGTTAGGGGGCAGACCGGGGCCAACGTCCTGACTTAC. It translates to CSVRGQTGANVLTY.

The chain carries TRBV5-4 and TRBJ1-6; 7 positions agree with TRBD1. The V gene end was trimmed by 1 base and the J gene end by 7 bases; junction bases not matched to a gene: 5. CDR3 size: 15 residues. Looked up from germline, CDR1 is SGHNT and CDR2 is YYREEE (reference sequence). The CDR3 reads CASSLFGGQNSPLHF. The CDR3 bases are TGTGCCAGCAGCTTGTTCGGGGGACAGAATTCACCCCTCCACTTT.

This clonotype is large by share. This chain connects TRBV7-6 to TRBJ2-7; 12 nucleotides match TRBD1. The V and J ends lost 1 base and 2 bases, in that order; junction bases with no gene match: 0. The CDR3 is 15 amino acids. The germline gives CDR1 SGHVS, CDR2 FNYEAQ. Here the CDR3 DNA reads TGTGCCAGCAGCTTAGGGGACAGGGGGCCCTACGAGCAGTACTTC. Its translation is CASSLGDRGPYEQYF.

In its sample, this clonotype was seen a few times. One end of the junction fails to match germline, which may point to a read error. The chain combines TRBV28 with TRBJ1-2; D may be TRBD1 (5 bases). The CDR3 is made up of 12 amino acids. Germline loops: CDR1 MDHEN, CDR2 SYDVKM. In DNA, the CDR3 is TGTGTCAGCGGTTCCGGGGCCTATGGCTACACCTTC. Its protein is CVSGSGAYGYTF.

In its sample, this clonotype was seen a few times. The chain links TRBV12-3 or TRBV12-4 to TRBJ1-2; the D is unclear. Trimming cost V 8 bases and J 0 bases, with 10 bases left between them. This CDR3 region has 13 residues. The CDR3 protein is CASGGRPNYGYTF. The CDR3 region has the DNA TGTGCCAGCGGAGGCAGGCCTAACTATGGCTACACCTTC.

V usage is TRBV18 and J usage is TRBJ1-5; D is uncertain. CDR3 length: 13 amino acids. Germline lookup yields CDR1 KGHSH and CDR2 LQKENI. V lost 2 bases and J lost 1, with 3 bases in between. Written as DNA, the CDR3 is TGTGCCAGCTCACCAGGGAGCAATCAGCCCCAGCATTTT. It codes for CASSPGSNQPQHF.

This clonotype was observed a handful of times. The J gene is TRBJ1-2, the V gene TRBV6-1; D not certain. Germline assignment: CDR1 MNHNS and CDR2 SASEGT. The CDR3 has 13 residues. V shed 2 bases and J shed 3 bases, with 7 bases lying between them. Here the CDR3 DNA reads TGTGCCAGCAGTGAATTTGGGGACTATGGCTACACCTTC. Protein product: CASSEFGDYGYTF.

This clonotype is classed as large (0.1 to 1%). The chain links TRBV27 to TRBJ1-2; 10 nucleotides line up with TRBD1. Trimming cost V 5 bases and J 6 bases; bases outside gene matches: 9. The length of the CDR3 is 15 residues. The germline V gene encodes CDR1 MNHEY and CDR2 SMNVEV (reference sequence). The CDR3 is CASSPRQGALHGYTF. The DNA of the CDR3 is TGTGCCAGCAGTCCGCGACAGGGGGCGCTTCATGGCTACACCTTC.